The sample holds a few counts of the clone carrying this TCR beta chain. Its antigen is still unknown. The CDR3 has 16 residues. The germline V and J ends were trimmed by 4 bases and 3 bases, with 17 bases remaining between them. Germline CDR1 is SGHTA and CDR2 is FQGTGA. The data stem from a study of CD8+ T cells in alopecia areata. Overall study: Oral tofacitinib, 5 to 10 mg twice daily, was given in an open-label trial. Tofacitinib exposure lasted 6 to 18 months, followed by 6 months off drug. Findings and limits, study-wide: An increase in clonality over normal scalp was evident in lesional scalp, especially alopecia totalis/universalis. Scalp sample data also include resident alphabeta T cells from normal skin.

RNA extraction was followed by reverse transcription into cDNA, which acted as the sequencing template. The protocol was immunoSEQ multiplex PCR, while the TCRdb copy is restricted to in-frame clones and leaves out a portion. The sample includes over 100,000 clones, about 47% of them seen just once. This specimen was CD8+ T cells sorted from blood, taken at week 0. The receptor was isolated from a human donor with alopecia areata. The chain employs TRBV7-3 and TRBJ2-3; D unresolved. The CDR3 loop reads CASSYGPDEETDTQYF. CDR3 in DNA: TGTGCCAGCAGCTATGGGCCCGACGAAGAGACAGATACGCAGTATTTT.